These 26 T cell receptor beta chains were sequenced from one sample in a study of cytomegalovirus exposure and HLA in healthy donors. Researchers ran the PCR with 60 Vbeta and 13 Jbeta primers. Some clones are missing from TCRdb's copy, which holds only in-frame ones; the method was immunoSEQ multiplex PCR. The table lists about 140,000 clones, 75% to 80% of them singletons, with around 2.4% in the top ten. The material sequenced was PBMCs. These receptors were collected from a woman aged 18-35 years in good health and CMV-seropositive.

The chain couples TRBV18 to TRBJ1-1; D is uncertain. This CDR3 spans 15 amino acids. Trimming removed 0 bases from V and 1 base from J, with 9 bases in between. From germline, CDR1 is KGHSH and CDR2 LQKENI. The CDR3: CASSPPQLSNTEAFF. CDR3 coding DNA: TGTGCCAGCTCACCACCGCAGTTATCGAACACTGAAGCTTTCTTT.

The chain links TRBV19 to TRBJ1-1, with D unclear. V was cut by 5 bases and J by 6 bases, with 19 bases left in between. The CDR3 is made up of 15 amino acids. The germline V gene encodes CDR1 LNHDA and CDR2 SQIVND (reference sequence). CDR3 DNA sequence: TGTGCCAGTAGTCCCCTAGTATTAAGGATATCTGAAGCTTTCTTT. This gives the protein CASSPLVLRISEAFF.

The gene calls are TRBV9 and TRBJ2-1, with a tentative D call TRBD2 (7 bases). V was trimmed by 3 bases and J by 4 bases, leaving 14 bases between them. CDR3 length: 15 amino acids. The V gene's germline CDR1 is SGDLS and CDR2 YYNGEE. This CDR3 is CASSGWGGTYNEQFF. The CDR3 bases are TGTGCCAGCAGCGGCTGGGGGGGCACTTACAATGAGCAGTTCTTC.

The chain carries TRBV7-8 and TRBJ2-7; perhaps TRBD2 as D (6 bases). Between the trimmed V and J ends, which lost 6 bases and 7 bases, there was a span of 19 bases. This CDR3 is 14 amino acids long. Germline V gene lookup returns CDR1 SGHVS and CDR2 FQNEAQ. The CDR3 here is CASSQEGGLWEQYF. The CDR3, as DNA: TGTGCCAGCAGTCAAGAAGGAGGGTTGTGGGAGCAGTACTTC.

The chain's CDR3 is CASSPNGLAGEQFF. The CDR3 DNA is TGTGCCAGCAGCCCAAACGGACTAGCGGGGGAGCAGTTCTTC. The chain combines TRBV9 with TRBJ2-1, with 12 nucleotides matching TRBD2. Germline V gives CDR1 SGDLS, CDR2 YYNGEE. V trimming: 4 bases; J trimming: 10 bases; junction bases outside the gene matches: 6. The CDR3 consists of 14 residues. The full variable domain, rest sourced from reference TRBV9 and TRBJ2-1, is DSGVTQTPKHLITATGQRVTLRCSPRSGDLSVYWYQQSLDQGLQFLIQYYNGEERAKGNILERFSAQQFPDLHSELNLSSLELGDSALYFCASSPNGLAGEQFFGPGTRLTVL.

V gene TRBV19 combines with J gene TRBJ2-1, with 8 bases aligning to TRBD2. Trimming took 6 bases from V and 1 from J; bases not matched to a gene: 5. In germline, CDR1 is LNHDA, CDR2 SQIVND (reference sequence). There are 15 residues in the CDR3. This chain's CDR3 is CASRISGGSYNEQFF. The CDR3 DNA reads as TGTGCCAGTAGGATCAGCGGGGGTTCCTACAATGAGCAGTTCTTC.

In DNA, the CDR3 is TGTGCCAGCAGCCCAGACGGACAGAACTCCAACTACGAGCAGTACTTC. Translation: CASSPDGQNSNYEQYF. The chain combines TRBV7-2 with TRBJ2-7, with D maybe TRBD1 (6 bases). The germline V gene encodes CDR1 SGHTA and CDR2 FQGNSA. The V end lost 5 bases, the J end lost 3 bases, and 20 bases lay between the germline ends. This CDR3 comprises 16 residues.

The count of this clone is one. The chain combines TRBV10-2 with TRBJ2-5; D remains ambiguous. V was clipped by 7 bases and J by 1 base, with 4 bases between them. Germline assignment: CDR1 WSHSY and CDR2 SAAADI. The CDR3 extends over 11 amino acids. CDR3 protein: CASTFQETQYF. CDR3 in DNA: TGCGCCAGCACATTCCAAGAGACCCAGTACTTC.

The J gene is TRBJ2-1, the V gene TRBV20-1, with a weak D call TRBD2 (5 bases). The length of the CDR3 is 11 residues. V lost 6 bases and J 9 bases, leaving 12 bases between the germline ends. Per germline, CDR1 DFQATT and CDR2 SNEGSKA (reference sequence). CDR3 sequence: CSAAGEGEQFF. CDR3 in DNA: TGCAGTGCCGCCGGCGAGGGTGAGCAGTTCTTC.

The rearrangement joins TRBV7-2 to TRBJ1-5; no reliable D call. The CDR3 is 15 residues long. V was clipped by 1 base and J by 7 bases, with 14 bases between them. The germline V gene encodes CDR1 SGHTA and CDR2 FQGNSA. Written as DNA, the CDR3 is TGTGCCAGCAGCTTAGATGCGGGCTTCGGACAGCCCCAGCATTTT. It translates to CASSLDAGFGQPQHF.

In its sample, this clone was seen once. The J gene is TRBJ1-5, the V gene TRBV9, with a possible D match to TRBD1 (5 bases). Germline V gene sequence: CDR1 SGDLS, CDR2 YYNGEE. Trimming took 0 bases from V and 4 from J, leaving 8 bases between them. The CDR3 contains 14 residues. The CDR3 spells CASSVDGGNQPQHF. The CDR3 DNA follows: TGTGCCAGCAGCGTAGACGGGGGTAATCAGCCCCAGCATTTT.

V usage is TRBV6-5 and J usage is TRBJ2-3; D not resolved. CDR3 length: 15 residues. The germline gives CDR1 MNHEY, CDR2 SVGAGI. V was shortened by 0 bases and J by 2 bases, with 9 bases between the two germline ends. CDR3 region: CASSYSWSPTDTQYF. DNA for the CDR3: TGTGCCAGCAGTTACTCGTGGAGCCCCACAGATACGCAGTATTTT.

This chain joins TRBV6-5 and TRBJ1-2; D gene unclear. The V end lost 4 bases, the J end lost 0 bases, and 12 bases lay between the germline ends. The germline V gene has CDR1 MNHEY and CDR2 SVGAGI. The CDR3 runs to 15 residues. The CDR3 sequence: CASSSPRKANYGYTF. For the CDR3, the DNA is TGTGCCAGCAGTTCCCCTAGAAAGGCTAACTATGGCTACACCTTC.

This clone was counted between two and nine times. The chain links TRBV5-1 to TRBJ2-1; the D gene is possibly TRBD2 (6 bases). The CDR3 covers 15 residues. Per germline, CDR1 SGHRS and CDR2 YFSETQ. V was pared by 3 bases and J by 2 bases, with 12 bases between. CDR3 loop: CASSSGLITYNEQFF. CDR3 in DNA: TGCGCCAGCAGCTCCGGACTAATTACCTACAATGAGCAGTTCTTC.

The rearrangement uses TRBV18 and TRBJ1-3; D possibly corresponds to TRBD1 (5 bases). CDR1 and CDR2 from the germline V gene are KGHSH and LQKENI. The CDR3 runs to 16 residues. The V end was cut by 3 bases, the J end by 0 bases, with 12 bases between. CDR3 in amino acids: CASSPQGLSSGNTIYF. In nucleotides, the CDR3 is TGTGCCAGCTCACCGCAGGGACTGAGCTCTGGAAACACCATATATTTT.

The chain couples TRBV15 to TRBJ2-7; TRBD1 matches at 9 bases. Germline V CDR1 and CDR2: LNHNV, YYDKDF (reference sequence). With 3 bases clipped from V and 3 bases from J, the junction kept 3 bases outside the gene matches. The CDR3 has 14 amino acids. The CDR3 reads CATSRDRGDYEQYF. The CDR3 DNA reads as TGTGCCACCAGCAGGGACAGGGGTGACTACGAGCAGTACTTC.

The chain joins TRBV12-5 to TRBJ1-4, with 10 bases matching TRBD1. The ends lost 0 bases at V and 10 bases at J; junction bases unmatched: 17. This CDR3 has 19 amino acids. Looked up from germline, CDR1 is LGHNT and CDR2 is FRNRAP. This CDR3 is CASGLVMAVAGQGSAKLFF. Here the CDR3 DNA reads TGTGCTAGTGGTTTGGTTATGGCGGTAGCGGGACAGGGGTCGGCAAAACTGTTTTTT. Complete variable domain (other parts from reference TRBV12-5 and TRBJ1-4): DARVTQTPRHKVTEMGQEVTMRCQPILGHNTVFWYRQTMMQGLELLAYFRNRAPLDDSGMPKDRFSAEMPDATLATLKIQPSEPRDSAVYFCASGLVMAVAGQGSAKLFFGSGTQLSVL.

This clone was found once. The chain recombines TRBV9 with TRBJ1-3; D uncertain. The CDR3 runs to 18 residues. Germline V gene lookup returns CDR1 SGDLS and CDR2 YYNGEE. Deletions cut 0 bases from V and 0 bases from J, with 16 bases between. The CDR3 coding sequence is TGTGCCAGCAGCGTAGGCAGCACGAGGTTACTCTCTGGAAACACCATATATTTT. Translated, it gives CASSVGSTRLLSGNTIYF.

The chain couples TRBV4-1 to TRBJ2-2; TRBD2 matches at 9 bases. CDR3 length: 17 residues. Germline assignment: CDR1 MGHRA and CDR2 YSYEKL. After removal of 1 base from V and 6 bases from J, the junction contained 9 bases not matched to a gene. The CDR3 reads CASSQVPAGGGAGELFF. The CDR3 bases are TGCGCCAGCAGCCAAGTCCCAGCGGGGGGAGGGGCCGGGGAGCTGTTTTTT.

This chain joins TRBV28 and TRBJ2-3; TRBD2 matches at 10 bases. After removal of 8 bases from V and 8 bases from J, the junction contained 16 bases not matched to a gene. This CDR3 contains 16 residues. Germline V gives CDR1 MDHEN, CDR2 SYDVKM. The chain's CDR3 is CASGDSSGGRSGTQYF. In DNA form, the CDR3 reads TGTGCCAGCGGCGACTCTAGCGGGGGCCGCTCGGGTACGCAGTATTTT.

The chain links TRBV5-1 to TRBJ2-7; the match to TRBD1 covers 8 bases. The CDR3 spans 14 residues. The V gene end was trimmed by 0 bases and the J gene end by 5 bases; junction bases not matched to a gene: 4. Germline V gene data show CDR1 as SGHRS and CDR2 as YFSETQ. The CDR3 is CASSLGQGLNEQYF. In DNA form, the CDR3 reads TGCGCCAGCAGCTTGGGACAGGGGTTGAACGAGCAGTACTTC. Looking up the rest from reference TRBV5-1 and TRBJ2-7 gives the full variable domain: KAGVTQTPRYLIKTRGQQVTLSCSPISGHRSVSWYQQTPGQGLQFLFEYFSETQRNKGNFPGRFSGRQFSNSRSEMNVSTLELGDSALYLCASSLGQGLNEQYFGPGTRLTVT.

The CDR3 region is CASSKEDAGTFLSSYNSPLHF. CDR3 in DNA: TGTGCCAGCAGCAAAGAGGATGCCGGGACATTTTTAAGCTCCTATAATTCACCCCTCCACTTT. This chain connects TRBV21-1 to TRBJ1-6; TRBD1 is the table's D call, not checked against the DNA. TRBV21-1 is shown as a pseudogene. This CDR3 region has 21 residues.

V is TRBV6-5 and J is TRBJ1-3, with D tentatively TRBD1 (5 bases). Trimming removed 2 bases from V and 2 bases from J, with 7 bases in between. CDR1 and CDR2 from the germline V gene are MNHEY and SVGAGI. The CDR3 has 14 residues. CDR3 nucleotides: TGTGCCAGCAGTTACACAGGTACTGGAAACACCATATATTTT. This gives the protein CASSYTGTGNTIYF.

The chain carries TRBV20-1 and TRBJ1-1; D remains unclear. Trimming shortened V by 1 base and J by 4 bases, and 4 bases separated the two germline ends. Germline loops: CDR1 DFQATT, CDR2 SNEGSKA (reference sequence). The CDR3 contains 11 residues. CDR3 residues: CSARVVTEAFF. The CDR3 DNA is TGCAGTGCTAGAGTCGTCACTGAAGCTTTCTTT.

The sample holds a few counts of this clone. This rearrangement joins TRBV5-1 to TRBJ2-5, with D maybe TRBD1 (5 bases). This CDR3 spans 12 amino acids. V was trimmed by 1 base and J by 5 bases, leaving 6 bases between them. The germline V gene encodes CDR1 SGHRS and CDR2 YFSETQ. The chain's CDR3 is CASSLQGETQYF. As DNA, the CDR3 is TGCGCCAGCAGCTTGCAGGGTGAGACCCAGTACTTC.

The chain links TRBV7-6 to TRBJ2-2; 11 bases line up with TRBD2. CDR1 is SGHVS and CDR2 is FNYEAQ in the germline V gene. The CDR3 totals 18 residues. Germline trimming cut 5 bases from V and 2 bases from J; bases unmatched to any gene: 10. The CDR3 DNA is TGTGCCAGCAGCGAACACCTAGCGGGGGGACTCAACACCGGGGAGCTGTTTTTT. Translating it yields CASSEHLAGGLNTGELFF.